The 8 T cell receptor beta chains given below trace back to one sample, sequenced in a study of shared clonotypes between healthy human individuals. Only in-frame clones appear in the TCRdb table, and some are missing; sequencing was by immunoSEQ multiplex PCR. The table records hundreds of thousands of clones, around 78% of them present only once. The source material was PBMCs. The receptors were sampled from a woman between 40 and 50 years old in good health. Some clones in this sample may be carry-over from other donors' samples.

The rearrangement joins TRBV27 to TRBJ2-5, with 13 bases aligning to TRBD2. J gave up 4 bases and V 5 bases, and 7 bases lay outside the gene matches. CDR1 is MNHEY and CDR2 is SMNVEV in the germline V gene (reference sequence). There are 16 residues in the CDR3. The CDR3 sequence is CASSDGLAGVGETQYF. CDR3 DNA: TGTGCCAGCAGTGACGGACTAGCGGGAGTGGGAGAGACCCAGTACTTC.

V gene TRBV7-9 combines with J gene TRBJ1-4; unclear D gene. The CDR3 runs to 12 residues. Germline lookup yields CDR1 SEHNR and CDR2 FQNEAQ (reference sequence). Trimming took off 1 base at V and 6 bases at J, with 3 bases between the two ends. CDR3 in amino acids: CASSLGYEKLFF. The CDR3 nucleotides read TGTGCCAGCAGCTTAGGGTATGAAAAACTGTTTTTT.

This chain uses TRBV13 with TRBJ1-4; tentatively, D is TRBD1 (5 bases). CDR3 length: 17 residues. Germline-derived CDR1 and CDR2 are PRHDT and FYEKMQ (reference sequence). V lost 6 bases and J lost 8, with 25 bases in between. For the CDR3, the DNA is TGTGCCAGCAGGACACGAACAGGCGGGGTGGCCGGAGAAAAACTGTTTTTT. It is translated as CASRTRTGGVAGEKLFF.

This clone was recorded once. A clone one base away is much larger, so this may be a read error. This chain joins TRBV10-3 and TRBJ1-1; D unclear. CDR3 length: 13 residues. Germline V gene lookup returns CDR1 ENHRY and CDR2 SYGVKD. The CDR3 spells CASSPGENTEAFF. The DNA for the CDR3 is TGTGCCAGCAGTCCGGGTGAGAACACTGAAGCTTTCTTT.

The chain uses TRBV28 and TRBJ1-5, with a possible D match to TRBD1 (6 bases). Between the trimmed V and J ends, which lost 7 bases and 6 bases, there was a span of 22 bases. The germline gives CDR1 MDHEN, CDR2 SYDVKM. This CDR3 contains 16 residues. The CDR3, as DNA: TGTGCCAGCACCGAGGATTCGGGGGGGCGAGGTCAGCCCCAGCATTTT. It yields the protein CASTEDSGGRGQPQHF.

V usage is TRBV5-1 and J usage is TRBJ2-1, with TRBD2 identical over 9 bases. This CDR3 region has 16 residues. Trimming removed 0 bases from V and 2 bases from J; junction bases left unmatched: 3. CDR1 and CDR2 from the germline V gene are SGHRS and YFSETQ. DNA of the CDR3: TGCGCCAGCAGCTTGGTGTCTAGCGGGACCTACAATGAGCAGTTCTTC. Translating gives CASSLVSSGTYNEQFF.

A remark on this clone: Other DNA sequences in the same sample also yield this CDR3. The CDR3 sequence: CASSPGTGGSYEQYF. The CDR3 DNA sequence: TGTGCCAGCAGCCCCGGGACAGGGGGGTCCTACGAGCAGTACTTC. The chain joins TRBV7-9 to TRBJ2-7, with 11 bases fitting TRBD1. The germline gives CDR1 SEHNR, CDR2 FQNEAQ (reference sequence). V gave up 5 bases and J gave up 1 base; unmatched junction bases: 4. The CDR3 contains 15 residues.

J is TRBJ2-1 and V is TRBV11-3; 9 nucleotides line up with TRBD2. CDR1 and CDR2 (germline): SGHNT, YENEEA. CDR3 size: 17 residues. The junction had 11 bases not matched to a gene; V was cut back by 0 bases and J by 8 bases. CDR3 DNA sequence: TGTGCCAGCAGCTTAGACAGGACTAGCGTGTTTGTAGATGAGCAGTTCTTC. Protein product: CASSLDRTSVFVDEQFF. Filled out from reference TRBV11-3 and TRBJ2-1, the complete variable domain reads EAGVVQSPRYKIIEKKQPVAFWCNPISGHNTLYWYLQNLGQGPELLIRYENEEAVDDSQLPKDRFSAERLKGVDSTLKIQPAELGDSAVYLCASSLDRTSVFVDEQFFGPGTRLTVL.